What follows are 2 T cell receptor beta chains derived from one specimen sequenced in a study of OX40 agonist ivuxolimab in advanced cancers. Produced via immunoSEQ multiplex PCR; TCRdb's table is partial and in-frame only. The sample consists of 60,000 to 75,000 clones, 86% of them appearing once. Specimen: CD4+ or CD8+ T cells sorted from blood, collected in a trial of the OX40 agonist ivuxolimab. These receptors came from an adult with an advanced solid tumor such as melanoma, head and neck, liver or kidney cancer.

This rearrangement joins TRBV6-6 to TRBJ1-6; unclear D gene. Per germline, CDR1 MNHNY and CDR2 SVGAGI (reference sequence). Trimming removed 2 bases from V and 7 bases from J, with 12 bases in between. The CDR3 loop spans 15 amino acids. CDR3 sequence (DNA): TGTGCCAGCAGTTACGAGGGAATAAAGAATTCACCCCTCCACTTT. Translation: CASSYEGIKNSPLHF.

This sequence joins TRBV5-1 and TRBJ2-3, with TRBD2 matching 14 bases. V shed 0 bases and J 0 bases; nucleotides not matched to a gene: 0. Per germline, CDR1 SGHRS and CDR2 YFSETQ. The CDR3 contains 17 residues. The DNA of the CDR3 is TGCGCCAGCAGCTTGGGGACTAGCGGGGGGAGCACAGATACGCAGTATTTT. This encodes CASSLGTSGGSTDTQYF.